Listed here are 23 T cell receptor beta chains from one sample, sequenced in a study of cytomegalovirus exposure and HLA in healthy donors. Amplification used 60 Vbeta primers and 13 Jbeta primers. Using immunoSEQ multiplex PCR, the repertoire was profiled, and TCRdb retains in-frame clones only, with some absent. The sample shows 150,000 to 250,000 clones, 65% to 90% of them seen only once. Sequenced: PBMCs. These receptors all come from a woman aged 45-65 years in good health and CMV-seronegative.

This clone was seen once. J is TRBJ2-5 and V is TRBV5-1, with D possibly being TRBD2 (7 bases). TRBJ2-7 matches the DNA end more closely, so the J call is doubtful. The CDR3 loop spans 15 amino acids. Looked up from germline, CDR1 is SGHRS and CDR2 is YFSETQ. The CDR3 sequence: CASSLDREGPYEQYF. CDR3 coding DNA: TGCGCCAGCAGCTTGGACAGGGAGGGTCCCTACGAGCAGTACTTC.

Only a few counts were recorded for this clone. Other nucleotide sequences in the sample specify the same CDR3. This rearrangement joins TRBV10-2 to TRBJ1-2; D not resolved. The ends were cut back, 2 bases at V and 2 bases at J, with 3 bases in the middle. The germline gives CDR1 WSHSY, CDR2 SAAADI. The CDR3 covers 12 residues. CDR3 sequence reads: CASSEQNYGYTF. CDR3 DNA sequence: TGCGCCAGCAGTGAGCAGAACTATGGCTACACCTTC.

V is TRBV5-4 and J is TRBJ2-5; no clear D. Germline CDR1 is SGHNT and CDR2 is YYREEE (reference sequence). V was trimmed by 3 bases and J by 2 bases, leaving 5 bases between them. The length of the CDR3 is 12 residues. The DNA of the CDR3 is TGTGCCAGCAGCTCCCCTCAAGAGACCCAGTACTTC. Translating gives CASSSPQETQYF.

The chain has TRBV7-8 and TRBJ2-5; no reliable D call. The germline gives CDR1 SGHVS, CDR2 FQNEAQ. V was cut by 4 bases and J by 5 bases, with 8 bases left in between. The CDR3 spans 12 residues. CDR3 sequence reads: CASSYRRETQYF. The CDR3 DNA sequence: TGTGCCAGCAGCTACCGCCGGGAGACCCAGTACTTC.

This clone was observed a single time. The rearrangement uses TRBV5-4 and TRBJ1-2; D remains unclear. From germline, CDR1 is SGHNT and CDR2 YYREEE (reference sequence). Trimming took 0 bases from V and 4 from J, leaving 16 bases between them. The CDR3 has 16 amino acids. CDR3 region: CASSLGGKKGFYGYTF. The CDR3, as DNA: TGTGCCAGCAGCTTGGGAGGGAAGAAGGGCTTCTATGGCTACACCTTC.

This rearrangement joins TRBV2 to TRBJ2-1, with 9 bases aligning to TRBD1. J lost 2 bases, V lost 6 bases, and 5 bases had no gene match. Germline values: CDR1 SNHLY, CDR2 FYNNEI. There are 15 residues in the CDR3. Here the CDR3 reads CASRDDRGTYNEQFF. The DNA of the CDR3 is TGTGCCAGCAGAGATGACAGGGGGACCTACAATGAGCAGTTCTTC. Combining the CDR3 with reference TRBV2 and TRBJ2-1 gives the whole variable domain EPEVTQTPSHQVTQMGQEVILRCVPISNHLYFYWYRQILGQKVEFLVSFYNNEISEKSEIFDDQFSVERPDGSNFTLKIRSTKLEDSAMYFCASRDDRGTYNEQFFGPGTRLTVL.

This sequence joins TRBV6-1 and TRBJ2-3; possibly TRBD2 for D (6 bases). This CDR3 has 14 amino acids. Trimming stripped 5 bases from V and 0 bases from J, with 9 bases between. Per germline, CDR1 MNHNS and CDR2 SASEGT. DNA for the CDR3: TGTGCCAGCAGTTATAGCGGAAGCACAGATACGCAGTATTTT. It encodes CASSYSGSTDTQYF.

This chain links TRBV6-1 with TRBJ1-1, with 7 bases fitting TRBD1. The germline V gene encodes CDR1 MNHNS and CDR2 SASEGT. This CDR3 has 15 amino acids. V shed 4 bases, J shed 1 base, and the junction held 6 bases outside the gene matches. CDR3 protein: CASSATGVPNTEAFF. CDR3 bases: TGTGCCAGCAGTGCCACAGGGGTGCCGAACACTGAAGCTTTCTTT.

This chain joins TRBV7-2 and TRBJ1-5; D ambiguous. V lost 6 bases and J lost 6, with 12 bases in between. This CDR3 region has 13 residues. The V gene's germline CDR1 is SGHTA and CDR2 FQGNSA. For the CDR3, the DNA is TGTGCCAGCAGTTACCAACATGGTCAGCCCCAGCATTTT. It yields the protein CASSYQHGQPQHF.

This clone was seen a single time. The V gene is TRBV14, the J gene TRBJ2-7; tentatively, D is TRBD2 (6 bases). CDR1 is SGHDN and CDR2 is FVKESK in the germline V gene. With 1 base removed from V and 4 bases from J, the gap between germline ends came to 17 bases. The length of the CDR3 is 16 residues. The DNA of the CDR3 is TGTGCCAGCAGCCAAGTTTCGGCATCGGGGACTTACGAGCAGTACTTC. Protein sequence: CASSQVSASGTYEQYF.

This clone has just one count. This chain uses TRBV14 with TRBJ1-4, with D unresolved. Germline V lookup: CDR1 SGHDN, CDR2 FVKESK. The V end was cut by 1 base, the J end by 0 bases, with 12 bases between. The CDR3 has 17 residues. CDR3 amino acids: CASSQGGQVATNEKLFF. The CDR3 DNA reads as TGTGCCAGCAGCCAAGGTGGGCAGGTCGCAACTAATGAAAAACTGTTTTTT.

The chain recombines TRBV19 with TRBJ1-3, with 8 bases lining up with TRBD1. V was pared by 5 bases and J by 0 bases, with 3 bases of the junction left unmatched. This CDR3 has 15 amino acids. CDR1 and CDR2 (germline): LNHDA, SQIVND (reference sequence). CDR3 bases: TGTGCCAGTAGTCCGGACAGGGACTCTGGAAACACCATATATTTT. Amino acid sequence: CASSPDRDSGNTIYF.

This chain uses TRBV27 with TRBJ1-5; 8 nucleotides match TRBD1. The CDR3 is 15 amino acids. Germline trimming cut 4 bases from V and 4 bases from J; bases unmatched to any gene: 6. The germline gives CDR1 MNHEY, CDR2 SMNVEV (reference sequence). CDR3 amino acids: CASSSGQGGNQPQHF. CDR3 sequence (DNA): TGTGCCAGCAGTTCTGGACAGGGTGGAAATCAGCCCCAGCATTTT.

The chain has TRBV6-5 and TRBJ2-3; TRBD1 agrees at 8 bases. The CDR3 has 13 amino acids. Germline V gene lookup returns CDR1 MNHEY and CDR2 SVGAGI. CDR3 sequence: CAYLDRATDTQYF. CDR3 sequence (DNA): TGTGCGTACCTGGACAGGGCCACAGATACGCAGTATTTT.

V usage is TRBV5-1 and J usage is TRBJ1-3; 10 bases map to TRBD1. In germline, CDR1 is SGHRS, CDR2 YFSETQ. The CDR3 contains 15 residues. Trimming cost V 1 base and J 4 bases; bases outside gene matches: 2. The CDR3 DNA reads TGCGCCAGCAGCTTGAGGACAGGGGGAGGAAACACCATATATTTT. This gives the protein CASSLRTGGGNTIYF.

This chain uses TRBV4-1 with TRBJ2-1; 7 bases are a match to TRBD1. V lost 4 bases and J lost 2; bases outside the gene matches: 8. Germline V gives CDR1 MGHRA, CDR2 YSYEKL. The CDR3 is made up of 16 amino acids. This CDR3 reads CASSRSDRLAYNEQFF. DNA for the CDR3: TGCGCCAGCAGCCGGTCGGACAGGCTTGCCTACAATGAGCAGTTCTTC.

V and J are TRBV27 and TRBJ2-7; 7 positions agree with TRBD1. This CDR3 region has 13 residues. The V gene's germline CDR1 is MNHEY and CDR2 SMNVEV (reference sequence). V gave up 5 bases and J gave up 2 bases; unmatched junction bases: 3. CDR3 nucleotide sequence: TGTGCCAGCAGTCGGGACAGAACCTACGAGCAGTACTTC. This encodes CASSRDRTYEQYF.

This chain connects TRBV7-2 to TRBJ1-2; no definite D call. Trimming shortened V by 1 base and J by 4 bases, and 13 bases separated the two germline ends. The CDR3 loop spans 15 amino acids. Germline assignment: CDR1 SGHTA and CDR2 FQGNSA. CDR3: CASSLGGSLSYGYTF. The DNA for the CDR3 is TGTGCCAGCAGCTTAGGTGGGAGCTTGAGCTATGGCTACACCTTC.

The rearrangement uses TRBV29-1 and TRBJ2-3, with 11 bases lining up with TRBD2. This CDR3 spans 16 amino acids. V dropped 7 bases and J dropped 0; count of bases not matched to a gene: 9. Germline CDR1 and CDR2: SQVTM and ANQGSEA. CDR3 in DNA: TGCAGCGGAGTAGCGGGAGGGCGGATAAGCACAGATACGCAGTATTTT. Translation gives CSGVAGGRISTDTQYF.

This chain links TRBV2 with TRBJ2-7; 10 nucleotides line up with TRBD2. The V segment lost 4 bases and the J segment 5 bases; nucleotides outside the gene matches: 5. This CDR3 region has 14 residues. The V gene's germline CDR1 is SNHLY and CDR2 FYNNEI. The CDR3 reads CASSGSGRANEQYF. DNA for the CDR3: TGTGCCAGCAGTGGAAGCGGGAGGGCCAACGAGCAGTACTTC.

The chain is built from TRBV30 and TRBJ1-1; weak D call: TRBD1 (5 bases). The CDR3 length is 13 residues. Per germline, CDR1 GTSNPN and CDR2 SVGIG (reference sequence). The ends were cut back, 4 bases at V and 5 bases at J, with 14 bases in the middle. The CDR3 spells CAWMRTSLTEAFF. The CDR3 DNA is TGTGCCTGGATGAGGACAAGCTTGACTGAAGCTTTCTTT.

This clone was observed a handful of times. The chain links TRBV10-1 to TRBJ2-1, with D unclear. V lost 2 bases to trimming and J lost 9 bases, with 17 bases between them. Germline V gene sequence: CDR1 WNHNN, CDR2 SYGVQD (reference sequence). CDR3 size: 15 residues. CDR3 sequence reads: CASSESQRSSGEQFF. The CDR3 DNA sequence: TGCGCCAGCAGTGAGAGTCAGCGAAGTTCTGGTGAGCAGTTCTTC.

The CDR3 DNA sequence: TGTGCCAGCAGCTTGGGTAGCGGGAGCTACAATGAGCAGTTCTTC. Protein sequence: CASSLGSGSYNEQFF. The rearrangement uses TRBV5-4 and TRBJ2-1, with 9 bases that match TRBD2. The CDR3 length is 15 residues. Germline V gene lookup returns CDR1 SGHNT and CDR2 YYREEE (reference sequence). V was pared by 0 bases and J by 3 bases, with 1 base of the junction left unmatched.